The 31 T cell receptor beta chains given below trace back to one sample, sequenced in a study of ipilimumab plus nivolumab after autologous stem cell transplantation. Sequencing was performed with immunoSEQ multiplex PCR; in TCRdb, only in-frame clones are kept and a portion is missing. Among some 43,000 clones listed, roughly 90% were seen once. The starting material was PBMCs, obtained in a trial of ipilimumab plus nivolumab as post-transplant consolidation. These receptors were taken from a male donor with multiple myeloma.

This chain uses TRBV7-2 with TRBJ1-2; the D is unclear. The CDR3 has 16 amino acids. Germline CDR1 is SGHTA and CDR2 is FQGNSA. Trimming stripped 1 base from V and 6 bases from J, with 18 bases between. This chain's CDR3 is CASSLGGLGRFDGYTF. In DNA form, the CDR3 reads TGTGCCAGCAGCTTAGGAGGTTTAGGACGGTTTGATGGCTACACCTTC.

The genes are TRBV7-2 and TRBJ2-7; 8 bases align to TRBD1. There are 18 residues in the CDR3. Unmatched junction bases numbered 14, after V lost 2 bases and J lost 2 bases. Germline V gene sequence: CDR1 SGHTA, CDR2 FQGNSA. DNA of the CDR3: TGTGCCAGCAGCTTACTGGCAGGGGGCGTATTTAGTCCCTACGAGCAGTACTTC. This gives the protein CASSLLAGGVFSPYEQYF. Drawing the rest from reference TRBV7-2 and TRBJ2-7, the complete variable domain is GAGVSQSPSNKVTEKGKDVELRCDPISGHTALYWYRQSLGQGLEFLIYFQGNSAPDKSGLPSDRFSAERTGGSVSTLTIQRTQQEDSAVYLCASSLLAGGVFSPYEQYFGPGTRLTVT.

V gene TRBV11-3 combines with J gene TRBJ2-7, with a possible D match to TRBD2 (5 bases). Germline lookup yields CDR1 SGHNT and CDR2 YENEEA. The CDR3 runs 14 residues. V was cut by 5 bases and J by 6 bases, with 17 bases left in between. CDR3 sequence reads: CASSRGRSSVEQYF. The CDR3 DNA is TGTGCCAGCAGCCGGGGTCGATCATCTGTCGAGCAGTACTTC.

This clone has a single count. The CDR3 here is CAWAGTSSYNEQFF. The CDR3 DNA is TGTGCCTGGGCCGGGACTAGCTCCTACAATGAGCAGTTCTTC. The chain couples TRBV30 to TRBJ2-1; TRBD2 matches 8 bases. J was trimmed by 0 bases and V by 5 bases; bases with no gene match: 3. The length of the CDR3 is 14 residues. CDR1 and CDR2 from the germline V gene are GTSNPN and SVGIG (reference sequence).

The gene calls are TRBV15 and TRBJ1-2; D remains ambiguous. In germline, CDR1 is LNHNV, CDR2 YYDKDF (reference sequence). The V end lost 5 bases, the J end lost 0 bases, and 7 bases lay between the germline ends. The CDR3 is 13 amino acids. The CDR3 region is CATSRGSNYGYTF. CDR3 in DNA: TGTGCCACCAGCCGGGGATCTAACTATGGCTACACCTTC. The variable domain in full, completed from reference TRBV15 and TRBJ1-2, reads DAMVIQNPRYQVTQFGKPVTLSCSQTLNHNVMYWYQQKSSQAPKLLFHYYDKDFNNEADTPDNFQSRRPNTSFCFLDIRSPGLGDTAMYLCATSRGSNYGYTFGSGTRLTVV.

The rearrangement links TRBV9 to TRBJ2-2; D gene uncertain. Germline values: CDR1 SGDLS, CDR2 YYNGEE. The CDR3 consists of 14 residues. Trimming cost V 2 bases and J 2 bases, with 7 bases left between them. The CDR3 nucleotides read TGTGCCAGCAGCGTCAGACAAAACACCGGGGAGCTGTTTTTT. Translated, it gives CASSVRQNTGELFF.

V usage is TRBV18 and J usage is TRBJ2-2; D is ambiguous. The germline V and J ends were trimmed by 1 base and 7 bases, with 13 bases remaining between them. There are 15 residues in the CDR3. Germline V gene sequence: CDR1 KGHSH, CDR2 LQKENI. The CDR3, as DNA: TGTGCCAGCTCACCACAGTTCGGAGTCGGCGGGGAGCTGTTTTTT. Protein sequence: CASSPQFGVGGELFF.

This clone has only one observation. This chain connects TRBV7-3 to TRBJ1-6, with unresolved D. Germline assignment: CDR1 SGHTA and CDR2 FQGTGA. V lost 1 base, J lost 5 bases, and 9 bases lay in between. The CDR3 totals 15 residues. The CDR3 reads CASSLMNSNNSPLHF. The DNA for the CDR3 is TGTGCCAGCAGCTTAATGAACAGCAATAATTCACCCCTCCACTTT.

The chain links TRBV7-6 to TRBJ2-5; D is unclear. The V and J ends lost 0 bases and 2 bases respectively, with 7 bases between them. Germline loops: CDR1 SGHVS, CDR2 FNYEAQ. The CDR3 has 14 residues. CDR3 in amino acids: CASSLAHYQETQYF. The CDR3 nucleotides are TGTGCCAGCAGCTTAGCCCACTATCAAGAGACCCAGTACTTC. Filled out from reference TRBV7-6 and TRBJ2-5, the complete variable domain reads GAGVSQSPRYKVTKRGQDVALRCDPISGHVSLYWYRQALGQGPEFLTYFNYEAQQDKSGLPNDRFSAERPEGSISTLTIQRTEQRDSAMYRCASSLAHYQETQYFGPGTRLLVL.

V is TRBV18 and J is TRBJ2-2; TRBD2 is a possible D gene (5 bases). The CDR3 extends over 15 amino acids. V dropped 3 bases and J dropped 6 bases, with 14 bases sitting between them. Germline loops: CDR1 KGHSH, CDR2 LQKENI. The CDR3 here is CASSPDSTFPGELFF. In DNA form, the CDR3 reads TGTGCCAGCTCACCGGACTCAACTTTTCCCGGGGAGCTGTTTTTT.

This clone was counted only a few times. The V gene is TRBV5-5, the J gene TRBJ2-5, with D unresolved. From germline, CDR1 is SGHKS and CDR2 YYEKEE (reference sequence). V gave up 1 base and J gave up 0 bases, with 7 bases separating them. The length of the CDR3 is 14 residues. CDR3 nucleotides: TGTGCCAGCAGCTTGATACAGTACCAAGAGACCCAGTACTTC. It is translated as CASSLIQYQETQYF.

The chain uses TRBV19 and TRBJ2-5, with D possibly being TRBD2 (7 bases). From germline, CDR1 is LNHDA and CDR2 SQIVND (reference sequence). Trimming took 5 bases from V and 6 from J, leaving 22 bases between them. This CDR3 contains 16 residues. CDR3 DNA sequence: TGTGCCAGTAGTTCCCCCCAGGGAGGGGGGGTACAGACCCAGTACTTC. Its translation: CASSSPQGGGVQTQYF.

V usage is TRBV19 and J usage is TRBJ2-7, with a tentative D call TRBD2 (6 bases). The CDR3 contains 15 residues. V was trimmed by 1 base and J by 3 bases, leaving 13 bases between them. The germline V gene encodes CDR1 LNHDA and CDR2 SQIVND (reference sequence). The CDR3 region has the DNA TGTGCCAGTAGTATAGGGTTAGCGGAGTACTACGAGCAGTACTTC. This codes for CASSIGLAEYYEQYF.

The CDR3 sequence is CASSRSHEKLFF. The CDR3 DNA reads as TGTGCCAGCAGCCGTTCCCACGAAAAACTGTTTTTT. This chain connects TRBV4-2 to TRBJ1-4; D is undetermined. CDR1 is LGHNA and CDR2 is YNFKEQ in the germline V gene. V lost 4 bases and J 8 bases, leaving 8 bases between the germline ends. This CDR3 spans 12 amino acids.

This chain joins TRBV6-6 and TRBJ2-5; D possibly corresponds to TRBD1 (5 bases). Germline loops: CDR1 MNHNY, CDR2 SVGAGI (reference sequence). V gave up 3 bases and J gave up 4 bases, with 12 bases separating them. The CDR3 has 14 amino acids. The CDR3 region is CASSYSTGGETQYF. CDR3 coding DNA: TGTGCCAGCAGTTATTCTACAGGTGGAGAGACCCAGTACTTC.

This clone was counted once. This chain joins TRBV5-6 and TRBJ2-2, with TRBD1 identical over 8 bases. V dropped 4 bases and J dropped 3; count of bases not matched to a gene: 8. This CDR3 comprises 16 residues. Germline CDR1 SGHDT, CDR2 YYEEEE. The CDR3 DNA follows: TGTGCCAGCAGCCCCTCGGACAGGGCCCACACCGGGGAGCTGTTTTTT. Its protein product is CASSPSDRAHTGELFF.

The V and J genes are TRBV7-9 and TRBJ1-6; a weak D match, TRBD1 (5 bases). Germline CDR1 SEHNR, CDR2 FQNEAQ (reference sequence). The CDR3 has 15 amino acids. V dropped 5 bases and J dropped 9 bases, with 17 bases sitting between them. The DNA of the CDR3 is TGTGCCAGCAGCAACGGGGGGGTAATTACTTCACCCCTCCACTTT. Translating it yields CASSNGGVITSPLHF.

The rearrangement uses TRBV5-1 and TRBJ1-6, with TRBD1 identical over 8 bases. The V segment lost 4 bases and the J segment 7 bases; nucleotides outside the gene matches: 4. There are 14 residues in the CDR3. From germline, CDR1 is SGHRS and CDR2 YFSETQ. The CDR3 sequence is CASSPGTGNSPLHF. CDR3 sequence (DNA): TGCGCCAGCAGCCCGGGGACAGGAAATTCACCCCTCCACTTT.

J is TRBJ2-5 and V is TRBV5-1, with 9 nucleotides matching TRBD1. Losses at the gene ends were 2 bases for V and 5 bases for J; bases not matched to a gene: 4. The CDR3 contains 14 residues. Germline V gene lookup returns CDR1 SGHRS and CDR2 YFSETQ. The DNA for the CDR3 is TGCGCCAGCAGCTTCTCGGACAGGGGCGAGACCCAGTACTTC. It encodes CASSFSDRGETQYF.

The rearrangement joins TRBV7-2 to TRBJ1-5; 11 nucleotides agree with TRBD1. The CDR3 length is 16 residues. Germline CDR1 and CDR2: SGHTA and FQGNSA. Trimming took 5 bases from V and 9 from J; bases not matched to a gene: 12. CDR3 nucleotides: TGTGCCAGCAGCCTCCAGGGCGGGACAGGGGGATGGCCCCAGCATTTT. As protein: CASSLQGGTGGWPQHF.

V is TRBV11-2 and J is TRBJ2-7, with 8 nucleotides matching TRBD2. The CDR3 runs to 17 residues. J gave up 2 bases and V 2 bases, and 11 bases lay outside the gene matches. Germline V gene data show CDR1 as SGHAT and CDR2 as FQNNGV. In nucleotides, the CDR3 is TGTGCCAGCAGCTTATTACCAGCGGGAGCCGATGCCTACGAGCAGTACTTC. Its protein product is CASSLLPAGADAYEQYF.

This clone has a single count. The CDR3 coding sequence is TGTGCCAGCAGCACCCGACCGGATTCACCCCTCCACTTT. Translated: CASSTRPDSPLHF. This sequence joins TRBV7-2 and TRBJ1-6, with unresolved D. CDR3 length: 13 residues. V was clipped by 5 bases and J by 8 bases, with 10 bases between them. Germline CDR1 reads SGHTA; CDR2 reads FQGNSA.

The rearrangement uses TRBV5-1 and TRBJ1-2; unclear D gene. The CDR3 contains 13 residues. Germline V lookup: CDR1 SGHRS, CDR2 YFSETQ. Deletions cut 2 bases from V and 4 bases from J, with 9 bases between. The CDR3 DNA follows: TGCGCCAGCAGCTTCGAGGATACCTATGGCTACACCTTC. It is translated as CASSFEDTYGYTF.

V gene TRBV29-1 combines with J gene TRBJ1-2; D ambiguous. V gave up 7 bases and J gave up 3 bases, with 18 bases separating them. CDR3 length: 14 residues. Germline loops: CDR1 SQVTM, CDR2 ANQGSEA. In nucleotides, the CDR3 is TGCAGCGCCCGAGGAGGCCTTTTAGACTATGGCTACACCTTC. The encoded protein is CSARGGLLDYGYTF.

This chain connects TRBV6-5 to TRBJ1-3; D not certain. Germline V gene data show CDR1 as MNHEY and CDR2 as SVGAGI. The CDR3 totals 14 residues. Trimming shortened V by 2 bases and J by 6 bases, and 11 bases separated the two germline ends. The CDR3 DNA is TGTGCCAGCAGTTACGATTCTGGGGAAAACACCATATATTTT. Translation gives CASSYDSGENTIYF.

The V gene is TRBV7-2, the J gene TRBJ1-1; D is uncertain. The V end was cut by 0 bases, the J end by 3 bases, with 5 bases between. This CDR3 has 13 amino acids. Germline CDR1 reads SGHTA; CDR2 reads FQGNSA. Here the CDR3 DNA reads TGTGCCAGCAGCTTAGCGACGGACACTGAAGCTTTCTTT. Amino acid sequence: CASSLATDTEAFF.

This rearrangement joins TRBV7-3 to TRBJ2-1; TRBD2 agrees at 7 bases. With 0 bases clipped from V and 7 bases from J, the junction kept 21 bases outside the gene matches. Looked up from germline, CDR1 is SGHTA and CDR2 is FQGTGA. CDR3 size: 20 residues. The CDR3 region is CASSLTFGGSVAGEGNEQFF. Written as DNA, the CDR3 is TGTGCCAGCAGCTTAACGTTTGGTGGTAGCGTCGCGGGAGAGGGGAATGAGCAGTTCTTC.

This chain joins TRBV29-1 and TRBJ2-6; D possibly corresponds to TRBD1 (5 bases). The CDR3 length is 14 residues. Trimming took 6 bases from V and 0 from J, leaving 9 bases between them. Germline values: CDR1 SQVTM, CDR2 ANQGSEA. CDR3 sequence (DNA): TGCAGCGTCGAAAGGGGCTCTGGGGCCAACGTCCTGACTTTC. As protein: CSVERGSGANVLTF. The full variable domain, in which reference TRBV29-1 and TRBJ2-6 provide the parts outside the CDR3, is SAVISQKPSRDICQRGTSLTIQCQVDSQVTMMFWYRQQPGQSLTLIATANQGSEATYESGFVIDKFPISRPNLTFSTLTVSNMSPEDSSIYLCSVERGSGANVLTFGAGSRLTVL.

CDR3 DNA sequence: TGTGCCAGCAGTTTATCCGGGCGGGGTCAGCCCCAGCATTTT. As protein: CASSLSGRGQPQHF. The chain employs TRBV28 and TRBJ1-5; D not certain. This CDR3 contains 14 residues. V was cut by 1 base and J by 6 bases, with 10 bases left in between. Germline V lookup: CDR1 MDHEN, CDR2 SYDVKM. Based on the CDR3 plus reference TRBV28 and TRBJ1-5, the full variable domain is DVKVTQSSRYLVKRTGEKVFLECVQDMDHENMFWYRQDPGLGLRLIYFSYDVKMKEKGDIPEGYSVSREKKERFSLILESASTNQTSMYLCASSLSGRGQPQHFGDGTRLSIL.

In this sample, this clone turned up once. V and J are TRBV27 and TRBJ2-1; unclear D gene. This CDR3 region has 14 residues. Between the trimmed V and J ends, which lost 4 bases and 2 bases, there was a span of 9 bases. Germline values: CDR1 MNHEY, CDR2 SMNVEV (reference sequence). The CDR3 nucleotides read TGTGCCAGCAGTTGGAGAGCCGCCTACAATGAGCAGTTCTTC. Translating gives CASSWRAAYNEQFF.

The chain links TRBV7-6 to TRBJ1-4; a possible D gene is TRBD1 (5 bases). Per the germline V gene, CDR1 is SGHVS and CDR2 is FNYEAQ. The CDR3 spans 17 residues. Trimming shortened V by 5 bases and J by 3 bases, and 19 bases separated the two germline ends. The CDR3 DNA sequence: TGTGCCAGCAGCCCCCTGTCGCCGGGACTATCTAATGAAAAACTGTTTTTT. It translates to CASSPLSPGLSNEKLFF.